This is a list of T cell receptor beta chains from one sample in a study of T-cell reconstitution after alpha-beta-depleted transplantation in children. In TCRdb, the PCR reads were re-called with MiXCR into one record per CDR3 protein. The sample lists about 98,000 distinct CDR3 sequences, about a quarter occurring once. Specimen: PBMCs, collected before TCRalphabeta/CD19-depleted stem cell transplant. Receptors originate from a boy between 2 and 10 years old with acute lymphoblastic leukemia, due to receive a stem cell transplant. Each CDR3 is given with its conserved first and last residue. The order of the fields is D gene, V gene, J gene, clone size, CDR3 protein, CDR3 DNA. D genes are given only for firm matches. Only some rows state a clone size, as once, few, many or a class for expanded clones.

.,TRBV20-1,TRBJ1-5,few,CSARAGAGQPQHF,TGCAGTGCTAGAGCAGGGGCCGGTCAGCCCCAGCATTTT
.,TRBV3-1,TRBJ2-1,.,CASSQDGPGYNEQFF,TGTGCCAGCAGCCAAGATGGTCCCGGGTACAATGAGCAGTTCTTC
TRBD2,TRBV5-1,TRBJ2-1,few,CASSPKTSGRAGNEQFF,TGCGCCAGCAGCCCGAAGACTAGCGGGAGGGCTGGCAATGAGCAGTTCTTC
TRBD2,TRBV5-1,TRBJ2-3,.,CASSLQSGGVDTQYF,TGCGCCAGCAGCTTGCAGAGCGGGGGGGTAGATACGCAGTATTTT
TRBD2,TRBV3-1,TRBJ2-1,.,CASSQVRLAGNEQFF,TGTGCCAGCAGCCAAGTAAGACTAGCCGGCAATGAGCAGTTCTTC
.,TRBV10-1,TRBJ1-5,.,CASSESRGNMTNQPQHF,TGCGCCAGCAGTGAGTCGAGAGGGAACATGACCAATCAGCCCCAGCATTTT
.,TRBV27,TRBJ1-4,few,CASSRSKPGGEKLFF,TGTGCCAGCAGTCGCAGCAAACCGGGTGGTGAAAAACTGTTTTTT
TRBD2,TRBV5-1,TRBJ2-1,many,CASSLTSGPGWEQFF,TGCGCCAGCAGCCTAACTAGCGGCCCAGGATGGGAGCAGTTCTTC
TRBD1,TRBV12-3/TRBV12-4,TRBJ2-7,.,CASSLGTEWAYEQYF,TGTGCCAGCAGTTTGGGGACAGAATGGGCCTACGAGCAGTACTTC
.,TRBV5-1,TRBJ2-1,few,CASSLEVGTYNEQFF,TGCGCCAGCAGCTTGGAAGTGGGAACCTACAATGAGCAGTTCTTC
.,TRBV5-4,TRBJ1-1,few,CASSPGPNTEAFF,TGTGCCAGCAGCCCAGGCCCGAACACTGAAGCTTTCTTT
.,TRBV25-1,TRBJ2-3,few,CASSEWFMGTDTQYF,TGTGCCAGCAGTGAATGGTTTATGGGCACAGATACGCAGTATTTT
TRBD2,TRBV20-1,TRBJ2-7,.,CSGLAVSYEQYF,TGCAGTGGACTAGCGGTTAGCTACGAGCAGTACTTC
.,TRBV24-1,TRBJ2-1,.,CATSDGGPGYNEQFF,TGTGCCACCAGTGATGGGGGGCCCGGCTACAATGAGCAGTTCTTC
.,TRBV7-3,TRBJ2-5,.,CASSLTGAYQETQYF,TGTGCCAGCAGCTTAACGGGGGCGTACCAAGAGACCCAGTACTTC
.,TRBV12-3/TRBV12-4,TRBJ2-3,few,CASRQTDTQYF,TGTGCCAGCAGACAAACAGATACGCAGTATTTT
.,TRBV20-1,TRBJ2-7,.,CSASPYEQYF,TGCAGTGCTAGCCCTTACGAGCAGTACTTC
.,TRBV20-1,TRBJ2-2,.,CSAQGGAPTGELFF,TGCAGTGCCCAAGGAGGGGCCCCCACCGGGGAGCTGTTTTTT
.,TRBV9,TRBJ1-1,.,CASSVAGLAGNTEAFF,TGTGCCAGCAGCGTAGCCGGGCTAGCCGGGAACACTGAAGCTTTCTTT
TRBD2,TRBV7-2,TRBJ2-1,.,CASSLQSSGNYNEQFF,TGTGCCAGCAGCTTACAATCTAGCGGGAACTACAATGAGCAGTTCTTC
.,TRBV11-1,TRBJ2-2,few,CASSLGQASGELFF,TGTGCCAGCAGCTTAGGACAGGCCAGCGGGGAGCTGTTTTTT
.,TRBV14,TRBJ1-3,.,CASTPDTSGNTIYF,TGTGCCAGCACCCCTGACACCTCTGGAAACACCATATATTTT